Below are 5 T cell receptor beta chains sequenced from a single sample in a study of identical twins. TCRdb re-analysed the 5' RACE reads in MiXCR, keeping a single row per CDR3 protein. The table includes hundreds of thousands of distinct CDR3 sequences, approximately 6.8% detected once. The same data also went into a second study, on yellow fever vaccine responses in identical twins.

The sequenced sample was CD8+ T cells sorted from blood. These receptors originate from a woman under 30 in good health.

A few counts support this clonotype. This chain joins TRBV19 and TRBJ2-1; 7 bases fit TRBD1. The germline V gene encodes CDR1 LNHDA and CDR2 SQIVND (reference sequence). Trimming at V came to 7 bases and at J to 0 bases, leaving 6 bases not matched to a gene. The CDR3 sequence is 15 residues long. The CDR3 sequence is CASNRDSSSYNEQFF. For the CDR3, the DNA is TGTGCCAGTAACCGGGACAGTAGCTCCTACAATGAGCAGTTCTTC.

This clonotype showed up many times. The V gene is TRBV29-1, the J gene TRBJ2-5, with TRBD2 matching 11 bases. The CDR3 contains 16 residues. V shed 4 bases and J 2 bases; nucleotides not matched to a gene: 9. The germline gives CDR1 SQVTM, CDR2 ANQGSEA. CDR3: CSVAPLAGERQETQYF. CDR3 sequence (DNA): TGCAGCGTTGCCCCACTAGCGGGAGAACGGCAAGAGACCCAGTACTTC.

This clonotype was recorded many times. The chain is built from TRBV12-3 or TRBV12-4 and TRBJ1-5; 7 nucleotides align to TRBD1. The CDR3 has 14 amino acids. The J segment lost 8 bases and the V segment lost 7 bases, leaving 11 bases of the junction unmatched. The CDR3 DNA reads TGTGCCAGCAAGGTCGACAGGGCGCATGAGCCCCAGCATTTT. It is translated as CASKVDRAHEPQHF.

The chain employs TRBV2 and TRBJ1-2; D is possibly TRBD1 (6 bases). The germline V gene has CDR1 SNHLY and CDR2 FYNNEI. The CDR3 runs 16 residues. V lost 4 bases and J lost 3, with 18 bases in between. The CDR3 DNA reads TGTGCCAGCAGTGGAGACCGGACAGTGGGGGACTATGGCTACACCTTC. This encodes CASSGDRTVGDYGYTF.

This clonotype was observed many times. In DNA, the CDR3 is TGCAGCGTTGAAGAGGACAGGGCGAACACCATATATTTT. It specifies CSVEEDRANTIYF. The chain uses TRBV29-1 and TRBJ1-3, with 8 bases that match TRBD1. Looked up from germline, CDR1 is SQVTM and CDR2 is ANQGSEA. The V gene end was trimmed by 0 bases and the J gene end by 7 bases; junction bases not matched to a gene: 2. The length of the CDR3 is 13 residues.